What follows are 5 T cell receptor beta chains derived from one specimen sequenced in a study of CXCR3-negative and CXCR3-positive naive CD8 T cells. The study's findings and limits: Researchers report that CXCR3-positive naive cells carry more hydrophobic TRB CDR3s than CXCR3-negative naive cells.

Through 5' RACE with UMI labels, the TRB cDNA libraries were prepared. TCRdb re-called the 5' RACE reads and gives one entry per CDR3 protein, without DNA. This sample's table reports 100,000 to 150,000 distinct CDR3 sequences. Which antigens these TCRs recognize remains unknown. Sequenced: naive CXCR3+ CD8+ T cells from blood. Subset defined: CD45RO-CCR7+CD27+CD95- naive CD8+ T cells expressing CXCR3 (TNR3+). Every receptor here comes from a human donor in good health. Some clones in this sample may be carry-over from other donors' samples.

CDR3 region: CASRTEGQDHFYGYTF. The chain has TRBV2 and TRBJ1-2. CDR3 length equals 16 residues. The germline CDR1 and CDR2 sequences are SNHLY and FYNNEI. Supplemented by reference TRBV2 and TRBJ1-2, the full variable domain reads EPEVTQTPSHQVTQMGQEVILRCVPISNHLYFYWYRQILGQKVEFLVSFYNNEISEKSEIFDDQFSVERPDGSNFTLKIRSTKLEDSAMYFCASRTEGQDHFYGYTFGSGTRLTVV.

The CDR3 protein is CASSLVRLNTEAFF. V gene TRBV5-5 combines with J gene TRBJ1-1. CDR3 length equals 14 residues. The germline gives CDR1 SGHKS, CDR2 YYEKEE (reference sequence).

The CDR3 here is CASSLDLAGGNTDTQYF. V usage is TRBV5-1 and J usage is TRBJ2-3; TCRdb reports TRBD2, a call that lacks DNA to check it against. The CDR3 is made up of 17 amino acids. Germline loops: CDR1 SGHRS, CDR2 YFSETQ. The entire variable domain, with the rest obtained from reference TRBV5-1 and TRBJ2-3, is as follows: KAGVTQTPRYLIKTRGQQVTLSCSPISGHRSVSWYQQTPGQGLQFLFEYFSETQRNKGNFPGRFSGRQFSNSRSEMNVSTLELGDSALYLCASSLDLAGGNTDTQYFGPGTRLTVL.

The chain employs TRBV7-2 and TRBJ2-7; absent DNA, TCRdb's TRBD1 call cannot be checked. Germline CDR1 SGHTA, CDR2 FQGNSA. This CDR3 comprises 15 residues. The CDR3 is CASSDSWDREYEQYF.

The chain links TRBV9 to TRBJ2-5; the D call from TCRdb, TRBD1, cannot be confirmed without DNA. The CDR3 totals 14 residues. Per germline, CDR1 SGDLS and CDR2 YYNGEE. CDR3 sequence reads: CASSSPGLQETQYF. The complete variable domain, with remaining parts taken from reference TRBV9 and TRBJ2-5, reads DSGVTQTPKHLITATGQRVTLRCSPRSGDLSVYWYQQSLDQGLQFLIQYYNGEERAKGNILERFSAQQFPDLHSELNLSSLELGDSALYFCASSSPGLQETQYFGPGTRLLVL.